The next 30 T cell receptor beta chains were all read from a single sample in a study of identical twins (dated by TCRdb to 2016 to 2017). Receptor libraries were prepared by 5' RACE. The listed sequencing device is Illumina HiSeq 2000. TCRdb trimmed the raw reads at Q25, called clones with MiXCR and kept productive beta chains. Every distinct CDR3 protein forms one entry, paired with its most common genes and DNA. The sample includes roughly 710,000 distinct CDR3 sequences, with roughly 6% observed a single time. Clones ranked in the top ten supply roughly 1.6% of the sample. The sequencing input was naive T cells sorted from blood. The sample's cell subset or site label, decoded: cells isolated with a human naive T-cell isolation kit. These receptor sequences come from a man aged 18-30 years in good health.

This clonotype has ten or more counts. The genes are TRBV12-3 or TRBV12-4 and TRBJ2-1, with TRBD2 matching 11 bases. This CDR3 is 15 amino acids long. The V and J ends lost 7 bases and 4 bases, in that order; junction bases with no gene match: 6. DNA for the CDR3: TGTGCCAGCATAACCGGGACTAGCGGTTACAATGAGCAGTTCTTC. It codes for CASITGTSGYNEQFF.

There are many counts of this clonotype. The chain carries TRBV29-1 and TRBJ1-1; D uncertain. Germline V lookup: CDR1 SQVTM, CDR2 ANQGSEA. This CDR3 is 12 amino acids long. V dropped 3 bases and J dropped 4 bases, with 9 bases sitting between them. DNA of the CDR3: TGCAGCGTTGATGGGGAAGGCACTGAAGCTTTCTTT. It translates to CSVDGEGTEAFF. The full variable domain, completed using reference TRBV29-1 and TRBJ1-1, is SAVISQKPSRDICQRGTSLTIQCQVDSQVTMMFWYRQQPGQSLTLIATANQGSEATYESGFVIDKFPISRPNLTFSTLTVSNMSPEDSSIYLCSVDGEGTEAFFGQGTRLTVV.

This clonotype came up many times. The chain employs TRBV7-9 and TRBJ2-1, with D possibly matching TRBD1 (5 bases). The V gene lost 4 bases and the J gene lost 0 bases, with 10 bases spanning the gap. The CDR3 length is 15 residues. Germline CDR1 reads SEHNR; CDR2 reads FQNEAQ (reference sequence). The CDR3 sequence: CASSSRASSYNEQFF. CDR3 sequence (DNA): TGTGCCAGCAGCTCCAGGGCGAGCTCCTACAATGAGCAGTTCTTC.

This chain's CDR3 is CASSGLADTGELFF. The CDR3 DNA is TGTGCCAGCAGTGGACTAGCGGACACCGGGGAGCTGTTTTTT. The chain is built from TRBV6-1 and TRBJ2-2; 9 nucleotides line up with TRBD2. The CDR3 extends over 14 amino acids. In germline, CDR1 is MNHNS, CDR2 SASEGT. V lost 4 bases, J lost 3 bases, and 0 bases stayed unmatched.

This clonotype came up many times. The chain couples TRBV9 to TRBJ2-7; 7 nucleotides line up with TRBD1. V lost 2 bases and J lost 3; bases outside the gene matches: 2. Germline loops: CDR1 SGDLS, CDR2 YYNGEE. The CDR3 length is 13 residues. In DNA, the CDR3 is TGTGCCAGCAGCGTGGGACAGAGCTACGAGCAGTACTTC. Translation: CASSVGQSYEQYF.

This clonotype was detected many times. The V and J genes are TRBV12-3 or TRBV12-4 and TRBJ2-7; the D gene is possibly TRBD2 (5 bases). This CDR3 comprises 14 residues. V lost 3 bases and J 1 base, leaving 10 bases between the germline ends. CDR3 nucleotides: TGTGCCAGCAGTTTGGAGGCTGCGTCCTACGAGCAGTACTTC. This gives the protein CASSLEAASYEQYF.

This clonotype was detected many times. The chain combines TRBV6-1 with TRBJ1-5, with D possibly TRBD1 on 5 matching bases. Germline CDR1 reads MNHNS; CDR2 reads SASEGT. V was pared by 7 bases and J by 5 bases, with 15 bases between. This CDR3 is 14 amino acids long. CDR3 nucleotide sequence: TGTGCCAGCACCAAGTCGGGGGGTGATCAGCCCCAGCATTTT. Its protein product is CASTKSGGDQPQHF.

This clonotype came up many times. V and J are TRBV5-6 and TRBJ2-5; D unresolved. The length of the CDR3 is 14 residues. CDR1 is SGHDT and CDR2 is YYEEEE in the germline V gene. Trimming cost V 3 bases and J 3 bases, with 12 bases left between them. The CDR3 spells CASSSGVLKETQYF. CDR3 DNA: TGTGCCAGCAGCTCAGGAGTTTTAAAAGAGACCCAGTACTTC.

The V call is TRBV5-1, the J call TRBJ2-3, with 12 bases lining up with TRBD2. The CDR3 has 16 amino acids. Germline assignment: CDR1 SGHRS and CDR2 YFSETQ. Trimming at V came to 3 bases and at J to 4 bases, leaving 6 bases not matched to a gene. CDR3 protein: CASSWVTSGSSDTQYF. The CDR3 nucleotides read TGCGCCAGCAGCTGGGTGACTAGCGGGAGTTCAGATACGCAGTATTTT.

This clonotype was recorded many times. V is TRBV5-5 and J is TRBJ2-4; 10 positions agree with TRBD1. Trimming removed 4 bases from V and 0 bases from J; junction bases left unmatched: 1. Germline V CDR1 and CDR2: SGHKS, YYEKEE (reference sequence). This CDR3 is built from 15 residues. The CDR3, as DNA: TGTGCCAGCAGCGGGACAGGGGTAGCCAAAAACATTCAGTACTTC. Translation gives CASSGTGVAKNIQYF.

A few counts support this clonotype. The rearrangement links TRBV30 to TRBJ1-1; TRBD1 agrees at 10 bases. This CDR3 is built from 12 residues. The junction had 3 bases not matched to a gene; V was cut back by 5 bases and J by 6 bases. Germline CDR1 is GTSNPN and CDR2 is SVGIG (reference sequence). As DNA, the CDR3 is TGTGCCTGGGACAGGGGGCGCGCTGAAGCTTTCTTT. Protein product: CAWDRGRAEAFF.

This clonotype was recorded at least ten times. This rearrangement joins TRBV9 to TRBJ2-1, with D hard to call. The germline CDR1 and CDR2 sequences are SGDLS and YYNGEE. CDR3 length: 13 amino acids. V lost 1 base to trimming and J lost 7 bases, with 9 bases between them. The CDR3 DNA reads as TGTGCCAGCAGCGTACCTAGGTTAAATGAGCAGTTCTTC. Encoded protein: CASSVPRLNEQFF.

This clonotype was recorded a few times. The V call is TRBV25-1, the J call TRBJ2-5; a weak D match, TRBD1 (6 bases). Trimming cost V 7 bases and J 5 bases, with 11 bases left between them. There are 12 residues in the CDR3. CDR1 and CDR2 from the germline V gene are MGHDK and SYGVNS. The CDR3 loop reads CASTQGWETQYF. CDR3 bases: TGTGCCAGCACCCAGGGGTGGGAGACCCAGTACTTC. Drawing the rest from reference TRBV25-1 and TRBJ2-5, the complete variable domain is EADIYQTPRYLVIGTGKKITLECSQTMGHDKMYWYQQDPGMELHLIHYSYGVNSTEKGDLSSESTVSRIRTEHFPLTLESARPSHTSQYLCASTQGWETQYFGPGTRLLVL.

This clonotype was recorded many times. The CDR3 region is CSARDLQGGYNEQFF. In DNA form, the CDR3 reads TGCAGTGCTAGAGACCTTCAGGGCGGTTACAATGAGCAGTTCTTC. V usage is TRBV20-1 and J usage is TRBJ2-1, with D perhaps matching TRBD1 (5 bases). The germline V and J ends were trimmed by 0 bases and 4 bases, with 13 bases remaining between them. The CDR3 has 15 residues. Germline CDR1 DFQATT, CDR2 SNEGSKA (reference sequence).

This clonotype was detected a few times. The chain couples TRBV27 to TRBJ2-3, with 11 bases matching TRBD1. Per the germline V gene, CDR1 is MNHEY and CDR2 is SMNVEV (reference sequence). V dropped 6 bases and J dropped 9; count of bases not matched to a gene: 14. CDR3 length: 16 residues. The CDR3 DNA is TGTGCCAGCAGAATCACCGGACAGGGGGCTAAGAGAACGCAGTATTTT. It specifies CASRITGQGAKRTQYF.

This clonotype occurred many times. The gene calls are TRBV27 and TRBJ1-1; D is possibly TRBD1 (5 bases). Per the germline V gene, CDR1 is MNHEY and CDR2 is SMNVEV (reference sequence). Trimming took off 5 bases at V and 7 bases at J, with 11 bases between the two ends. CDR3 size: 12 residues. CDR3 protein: CASSPTEGEAFF. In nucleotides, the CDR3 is TGTGCCAGCAGTCCGACAGAGGGTGAAGCTTTCTTT.

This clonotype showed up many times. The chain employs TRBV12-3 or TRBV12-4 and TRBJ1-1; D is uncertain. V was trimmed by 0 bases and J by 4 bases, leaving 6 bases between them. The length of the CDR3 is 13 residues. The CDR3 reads CASSLAVSTEAFF. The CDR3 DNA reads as TGTGCCAGCAGTTTAGCGGTATCCACTGAAGCTTTCTTT.

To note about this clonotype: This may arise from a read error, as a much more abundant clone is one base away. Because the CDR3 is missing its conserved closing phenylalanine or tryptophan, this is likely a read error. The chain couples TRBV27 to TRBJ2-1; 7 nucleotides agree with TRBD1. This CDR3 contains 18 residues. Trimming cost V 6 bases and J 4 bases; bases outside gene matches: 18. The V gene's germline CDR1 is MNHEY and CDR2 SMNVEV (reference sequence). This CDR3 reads CASRLIGGQRVAYNEQFI. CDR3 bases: TGTGCCAGCAGACTTATAGGGGGACAGAGGGTCGCGTACAATGAGCAGTTCATC.

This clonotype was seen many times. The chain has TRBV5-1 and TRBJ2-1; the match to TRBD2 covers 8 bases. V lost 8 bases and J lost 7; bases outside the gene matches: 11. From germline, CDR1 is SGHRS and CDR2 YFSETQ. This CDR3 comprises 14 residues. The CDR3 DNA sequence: TGCGCCAGTGCCGGGACTAGGAGTGATAATGAGCAGTTCTTC. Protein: CASAGTRSDNEQFF.

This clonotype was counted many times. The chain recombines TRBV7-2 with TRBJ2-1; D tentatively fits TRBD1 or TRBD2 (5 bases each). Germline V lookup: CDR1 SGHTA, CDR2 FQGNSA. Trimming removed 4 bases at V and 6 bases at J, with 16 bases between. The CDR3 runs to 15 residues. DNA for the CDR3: TGTGCCAGCAGCTCTTCCGGGACCTTCTCCAATGAGCAGTTCTTC. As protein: CASSSSGTFSNEQFF. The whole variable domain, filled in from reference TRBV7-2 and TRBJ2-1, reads GAGVSQSPSNKVTEKGKDVELRCDPISGHTALYWYRQSLGQGLEFLIYFQGNSAPDKSGLPSDRFSAERTGGSVSTLTIQRTQQEDSAVYLCASSSSGTFSNEQFFGPGTRLTVL.

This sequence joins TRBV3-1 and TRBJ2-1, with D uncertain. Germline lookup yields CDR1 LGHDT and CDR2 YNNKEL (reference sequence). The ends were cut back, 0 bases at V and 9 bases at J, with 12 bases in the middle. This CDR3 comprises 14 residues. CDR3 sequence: CASSQDFRPGEQFF. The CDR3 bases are TGTGCCAGCAGCCAAGATTTCCGCCCCGGTGAGCAGTTCTTC.

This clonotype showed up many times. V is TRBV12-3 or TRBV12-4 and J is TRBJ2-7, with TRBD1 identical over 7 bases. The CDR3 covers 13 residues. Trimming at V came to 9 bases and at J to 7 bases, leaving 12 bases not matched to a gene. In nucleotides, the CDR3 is TGTGCCAGGAGCGGCCACAGGGGTAAAGAGCAGTACGTC. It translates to CARSGHRGKEQYV.

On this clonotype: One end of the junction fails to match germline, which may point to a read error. The CDR3 region is CASISLPGLAEPLVF. For the CDR3, the DNA is TGTGCCAGCATCTCACTACCGGGACTAGCGGAACCCCTGGTCTTC. This sequence joins TRBV7-2 and TRBJ2-1, with 11 bases lining up with TRBD2. In germline, CDR1 is SGHTA, CDR2 FQGNSA. The CDR3 spans 15 residues.

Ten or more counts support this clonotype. The CDR3 sequence is CASSPDRGSYYSNQPQHF. The CDR3, as DNA: TGTGCCAGCAGCCCCGACAGGGGGTCCTATTATAGCAATCAGCCCCAGCATTTT. The chain links TRBV5-5 to TRBJ1-5, with 9 bases aligning to TRBD1. The CDR3 runs 18 residues. Trimming at V came to 4 bases and at J to 0 bases, leaving 11 bases not matched to a gene. Germline values: CDR1 SGHKS, CDR2 YYEKEE (reference sequence).

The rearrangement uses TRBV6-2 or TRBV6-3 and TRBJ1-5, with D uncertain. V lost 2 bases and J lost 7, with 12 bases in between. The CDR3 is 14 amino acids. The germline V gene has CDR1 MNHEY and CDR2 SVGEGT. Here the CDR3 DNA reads TGTGCCAGCAGTTACATGAAGGGTTCGCAGCCCCAGCATTTT. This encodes CASSYMKGSQPQHF.

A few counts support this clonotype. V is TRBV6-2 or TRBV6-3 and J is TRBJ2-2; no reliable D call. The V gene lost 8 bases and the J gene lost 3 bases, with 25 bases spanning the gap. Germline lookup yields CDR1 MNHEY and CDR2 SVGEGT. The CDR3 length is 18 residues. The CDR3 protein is CASENRLTSTGYTGELFF. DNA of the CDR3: TGTGCCAGCGAGAATCGTTTGACCTCAACCGGCTACACCGGGGAGCTGTTTTTT.

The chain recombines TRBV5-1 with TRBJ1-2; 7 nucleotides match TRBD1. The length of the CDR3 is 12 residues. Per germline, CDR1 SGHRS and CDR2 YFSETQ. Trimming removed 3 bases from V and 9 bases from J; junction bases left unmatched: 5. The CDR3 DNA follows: TGCGCCAGCAGCTATGAACAGGGGCGCTACACCTTC. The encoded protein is CASSYEQGRYTF.

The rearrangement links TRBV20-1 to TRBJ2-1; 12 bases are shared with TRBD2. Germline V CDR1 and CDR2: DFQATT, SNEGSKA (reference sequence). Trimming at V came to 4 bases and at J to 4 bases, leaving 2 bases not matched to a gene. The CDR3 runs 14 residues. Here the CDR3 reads CSATTSGGYNEQFF. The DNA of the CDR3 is TGCAGTGCTACGACTAGCGGGGGTTACAATGAGCAGTTCTTC.

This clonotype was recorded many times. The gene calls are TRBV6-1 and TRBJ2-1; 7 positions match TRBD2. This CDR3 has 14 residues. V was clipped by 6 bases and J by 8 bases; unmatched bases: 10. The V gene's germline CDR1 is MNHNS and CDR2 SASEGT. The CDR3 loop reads CASSNLREGDEQFF. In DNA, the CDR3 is TGTGCCAGCAGCAATCTCAGGGAGGGCGATGAGCAGTTCTTC.

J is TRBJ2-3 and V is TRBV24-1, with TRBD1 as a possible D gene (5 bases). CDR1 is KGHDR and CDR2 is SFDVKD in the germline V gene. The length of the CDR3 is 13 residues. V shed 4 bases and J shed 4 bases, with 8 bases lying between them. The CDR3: CATSDPTADTQYF. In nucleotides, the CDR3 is TGTGCCACCAGTGACCCGACAGCAGATACGCAGTATTTT.